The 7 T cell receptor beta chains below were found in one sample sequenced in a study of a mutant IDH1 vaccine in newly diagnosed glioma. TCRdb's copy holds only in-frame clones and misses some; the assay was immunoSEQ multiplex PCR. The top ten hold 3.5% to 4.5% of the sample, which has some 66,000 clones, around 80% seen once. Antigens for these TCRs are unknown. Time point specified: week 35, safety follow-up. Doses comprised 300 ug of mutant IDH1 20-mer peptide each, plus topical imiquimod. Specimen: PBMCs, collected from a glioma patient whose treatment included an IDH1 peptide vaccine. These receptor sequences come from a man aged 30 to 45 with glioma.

CDR3 sequence (DNA): TGCAGTGCTACAACGGAAGGCTACACCTTC. Translating it yields CSATTEGYTF. The chain is built from TRBV20-1 and TRBJ1-2; D remains ambiguous. Trimming removed 4 bases from V and 8 bases from J, with 8 bases in between. The CDR3 sequence is 10 residues long. CDR1 and CDR2 (germline): DFQATT, SNEGSKA (reference sequence).

The DNA of the CDR3 is TGTGCCAGTAGTTCTCGACGGACCAGGGATACCTACGAGCAGTACTTC. Translated: CASSSRRTRDTYEQYF. The chain has TRBV19 and TRBJ2-7, with D possibly being TRBD1 (5 bases). V was pared by 5 bases and J by 2 bases, with 19 bases between. Germline-derived CDR1 and CDR2 are LNHDA and SQIVND (reference sequence). This CDR3 contains 16 residues.

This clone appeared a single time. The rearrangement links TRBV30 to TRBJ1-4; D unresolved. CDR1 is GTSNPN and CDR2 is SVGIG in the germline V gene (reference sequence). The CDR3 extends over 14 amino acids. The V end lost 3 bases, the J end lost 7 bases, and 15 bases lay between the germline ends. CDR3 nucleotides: TGTGCCTGGAGCCAAGGAATGAAGGGTGAAAAACTGTTTTTT. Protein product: CAWSQGMKGEKLFF.

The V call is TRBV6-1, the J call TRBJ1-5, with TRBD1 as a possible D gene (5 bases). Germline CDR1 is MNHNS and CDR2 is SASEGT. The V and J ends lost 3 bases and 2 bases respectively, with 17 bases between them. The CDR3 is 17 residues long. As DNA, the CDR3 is TGTGCCAGCAGTGATACTGAGGGGAAGTTTGGCAATCAGCCCCAGCATTTT. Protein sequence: CASSDTEGKFGNQPQHF.

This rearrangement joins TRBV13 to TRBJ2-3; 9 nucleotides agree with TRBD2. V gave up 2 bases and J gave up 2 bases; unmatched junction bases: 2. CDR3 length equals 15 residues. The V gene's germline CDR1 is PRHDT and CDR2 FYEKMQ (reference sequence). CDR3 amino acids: CASSLLAGLTDTQYF. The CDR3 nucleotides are TGTGCCAGCAGCTTACTAGCGGGGCTCACAGATACGCAGTATTTT.

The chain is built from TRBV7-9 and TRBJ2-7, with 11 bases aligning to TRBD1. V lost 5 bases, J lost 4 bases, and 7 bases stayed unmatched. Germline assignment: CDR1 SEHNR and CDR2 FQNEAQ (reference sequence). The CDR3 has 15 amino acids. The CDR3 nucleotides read TGTGCCAGCAGCCGAGGACAGGGGGCGCAGTACGAGCAGTACTTC. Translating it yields CASSRGQGAQYEQYF.

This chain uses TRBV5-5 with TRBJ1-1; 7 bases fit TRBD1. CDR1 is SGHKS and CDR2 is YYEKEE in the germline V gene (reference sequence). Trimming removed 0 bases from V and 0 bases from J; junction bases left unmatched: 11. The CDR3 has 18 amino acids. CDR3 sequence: CASSLVSGTVFMNTEAFF. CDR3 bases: TGTGCCAGCAGCTTGGTTAGCGGGACAGTTTTCATGAACACTGAAGCTTTCTTT.